This entry is about one TCR beta chain. Antigen: not known. The CDR3 is 13 amino acids. The V gene's germline CDR1 is ENHRY and CDR2 SYGVKD. Trimming cost V 7 bases and J 4 bases, with 10 bases left between them. This entry is derived from a study of cytotoxic CD8 clonotypes in ibrutinib-treated CLL. At the level of the study: Overall, roughly 25 responses were partial and 2 complete; following median around 68 months, about 14 patients stayed remitted and about 12 progressed. Findings and caveats of the study: Public clonotypes were rare and shrank or held steady on treatment.

Data came from immunoSEQ multiplex PCR; TCRdb stores just in-frame clones and leaves some out. This table holds around 60,000 clones, 57% found once. The clonotype was recovered from a human donor with chronic lymphocytic leukemia. This chain uses TRBV10-3 with TRBJ2-2; D is unresolved. The specimen comprised PBMCs, sampled after 12 months of ibrutinib treatment. CDR3 in amino acids: CAITLLATGELFF. The CDR3 nucleotides are TGTGCCATCACCCTCCTGGCCACCGGGGAGCTGTTTTTT.